This T cell receptor beta chain stems from a study of blood T cell repertoires in COVID-19. Measured with immunoSEQ multiplex PCR; TCRdb has only the in-frame clones, and not every one. This table holds roughly 140,000 clones, 76% found once. The CDR3 sequence is 14 residues long. J lost 2 bases, V lost 7 bases, and 3 bases had no gene match. From germline, CDR1 is SGHAT and CDR2 FQNNGV. This clonotype was sampled from a woman older than 75 with acute or convalescent COVID-19. The specimen was peripheral blood. The V gene is TRBV11-2, the J gene TRBJ1-2; 11 bases line up with TRBD1. The DNA of the CDR3 is TGTGCCAGCACCCGGGACAGGGGGAACTATGGCTACACCTTC. Translation: CASTRDRGNYGYTF.